The 19 T cell receptor beta chains below all came from one sample that was sequenced in a study of tissue T cells after allogeneic stem cell transplantation. This table comes from immunoSEQ multiplex PCR, and its TCRdb copy is limited to in-frame clones, with some not included. Counted here are 15,000 to 20,000 clones, just over 70% occurring once; the ten biggest clones make up 0.75% to 1%. The sample consisted of spleen. These receptors were taken from a female BALB/c mouse in good health. Mouse MHC haplotype: H2-d.

About this clone itself: Mouse names are used for the genes. The read ends 1 residue before the CDR3 terminus; that terminus is restored from the germline J gene. This chain uses TRBV31 with TRBJ1-5; 9 bases fit TRBD1. Looked up from germline, CDR1 is GKSSPN and CDR2 is SITVG. The CDR3 spans 15 residues. The V and J ends lost 0 bases and 1 base, in that order; junction bases with no gene match: 1. The CDR3 bases that were read are TGTGCCTGGAGTCTAGGGACAGGGAACAACCAGGCTCCGCTT. It encodes CAWSLGTGNNQAPL. The whole CDR3 protein is CAWSLGTGNNQAPLF.

A remark on this clone: Mouse gene names and germline throughout. The CDR3 DNA, read in part, is TGTGCCAGCGGTGATTGGGACAGTCAAAACACCTTGTAC. The encoded protein is CASGDWDSQNTLY. The whole CDR3 protein is CASGDWDSQNTLYF. V is TRBV13-2 and J is TRBJ2-4, with D perhaps TRBD1 or TRBD2 (5 bases each). Coverage ceases 1 residue before the CDR3 finishes, and the germline J gene fills in the end. V was shortened by 1 base and J by 0 bases, with 6 bases between the two germline ends. The CDR3 totals 14 residues. Germline assignment: CDR1 NNHNN and CDR2 SYGAGS (reference sequence).

As regards this clone: Genes and germline come from the mouse. The CDR3 end is not reached by the read, which stops 1 residue before it; the germline J gene fills it in. V usage is TRBV20 and J usage is TRBJ2-5; TRBD2 is a possible D gene (5 bases). This CDR3 is 13 amino acids long. Trimming stripped 0 bases from V and 4 bases from J, with 8 bases between. Germline loops: CDR1 GFQATS, CDR2 STVNSAI. The CDR3 DNA, read in part, is TGTGGTGCTAGGGATCTCTGGGAAGACACCCAGTAC. Its protein is CGARDLWEDTQY. The complete CDR3 reads CGARDLWEDTQYF.

This clone appeared a few times. The gene symbols are mouse symbols. The CDR3 goes on 1 residue after the read ends, and that part is filled in from the germline J gene. The J gene is TRBJ2-7, the V gene TRBV13-1; 8 bases line up with TRBD2. Germline-derived CDR1 and CDR2 are NSHNY and SYGAGN. The CDR3 has 14 residues. The V gene end was trimmed by 2 bases and the J gene end by 4 bases; junction bases not matched to a gene: 5. The CDR3 reads CASSERGGAYEQYF. The sequenced CDR3 bases are TGTGCCAGCAGTGAGAGGGGGGGGGCATATGAACAGTAC.

In regard to this clone: Mouse names are used for the genes. The read terminates 1 residue ahead of where the CDR3 ends, so the germline J gene completes it. This chain connects TRBV19 to TRBJ1-1, with D perhaps TRBD1 (5 bases). This CDR3 is 17 amino acids long. Trimming stripped 3 bases from V and 0 bases from J, with 18 bases between. CDR1 and CDR2 (germline): FNHDT, SITEND (reference sequence). CDR3 region: CASSKERKGAANTEVFF. Incomplete CDR3 DNA: TGTGCCAGCAGTAAGGAGCGTAAAGGGGCAGCAAACACAGAAGTCTTC.

With regard to this clone: Mouse germline and gene names are used. The read comes to an end 1 residue before the CDR3 does, leaving the germline J gene to fill in the end. V and J are TRBV5 and TRBJ2-3, with 7 bases fitting TRBD1. The CDR3 loop spans 17 amino acids. V shed 0 bases, J shed 1 base, and the junction held 7 bases outside the gene matches. Looked up from germline, CDR1 is LGHNA and CDR2 is YNLKQL (reference sequence). The sequenced CDR3 bases are TGTGCCAGCAGCCAAGAAAGGGCAGGGGGTGGTGCAGAAACGCTGTAT. Translating it yields CASSQERAGGGAETLY. The CDR3 in full is CASSQERAGGGAETLYF.

This clone appeared once. Here the gene names and germline are mouse. The read halts 1 residue ahead of the CDR3 end, with the missing end drawn from the germline J gene. The chain combines TRBV5 with TRBJ1-4; 7 nucleotides line up with TRBD1. Germline CDR1 is LGHNA and CDR2 is YNLKQL (reference sequence). This CDR3 is 15 amino acids long. After removal of 0 bases from V and 3 bases from J, the junction contained 1 base not matched to a gene. CDR3 DNA (partial): TGTGCCAGCAGCCAAGACAGGGGGACCAACGAAAGATTATTT. Translation: CASSQDRGTNERLF. From start to end, the CDR3 is CASSQDRGTNERLFF.

A word on this clone: Gene names are the mouse ones. The DNA ends 1 residue before the CDR3 does, and the rest of the CDR3 is filled in from the germline J gene. This chain connects TRBV19 to TRBJ2-7, with 7 bases fitting TRBD1. The length of the CDR3 is 12 residues. J was trimmed by 7 bases and V by 3 bases; bases with no gene match: 4. Germline CDR1 FNHDT, CDR2 SITEND (reference sequence). The sequenced part of the CDR3 DNA is TGTGCCAGCAGTAAACAGGGGAGGGAACAGTAC. Its translation: CASSKQGREQY. The full CDR3 is CASSKQGREQYF.

The table lists this clone with a few counts. Gene names follow the mouse nomenclature. The read finishes 1 residue shy of the CDR3 end, and the germline J gene is used to complete it. This chain connects TRBV13-1 to TRBJ1-4; D is uncertain. CDR3 size: 13 residues. The V and J ends lost 3 bases and 2 bases respectively, with 5 bases between them. CDR1 is NSHNY and CDR2 is SYGAGN in the germline V gene. The CDR3 DNA, read in part, is TGTGCCAGCAGTGGTGGGTCCAACGAAAGATTATTT. It yields the protein CASSGGSNERLF. The full CDR3 sequence reads CASSGGSNERLFF.

In regard to this clone: Gene names denote mouse genes. CDR3 DNA (partial): TGTGGTGCTAGGGATACCGGGGACACCCAGTAC. Protein sequence: CGARDTGDTQY. The entire CDR3 reads CGARDTGDTQYF. The chain couples TRBV20 to TRBJ2-5; D not resolved. The read ends 1 residue early relative to the CDR3; the germline J gene fills the gap. CDR1 GFQATS and CDR2 STVNSAI come from the germline V gene. The CDR3 is made up of 12 amino acids. The V and J ends lost 0 bases and 6 bases respectively, with 7 bases between them. Drawing the rest from reference TRBV20 and TRBJ2-5, the complete variable domain is GALVYQYPRRTICKSGTSMRMECQAVGFQATSVAWYRQSPQKTFELIALSTVNSAIKYEQNFTQEKFPISHPNLSFSSMTVLNAYLEDRGLYLCGARDTGDTQYFGPGTRLLVL.

On this clone: Mouse gene names apply. This CDR3 is CASSGTAQDTQYF. CDR3 DNA, as far as it was read: TGTGCCAGCAGTGGGACAGCCCAAGACACCCAGTAC. The chain uses TRBV13-3 and TRBJ2-5, with D possibly TRBD1 on 6 matching bases. The read halts 1 residue ahead of the CDR3 end, with the missing end drawn from the germline J gene. This CDR3 region has 13 residues. Between the trimmed V and J ends, which lost 3 bases and 2 bases, there was a span of 7 bases. Germline V gives CDR1 NNHDY, CDR2 SYVADS.

This clone was counted a few times. Germline and genes here are mouse. The read is 1 residue too short to cover the CDR3 end, so that end is filled in from the germline J gene. The rearrangement links TRBV13-3 to TRBJ2-3, with TRBD2 as a possible D gene (6 bases). The CDR3 totals 13 residues. The V gene lost 4 bases and the J gene lost 3 bases, with 9 bases spanning the gap. The germline V gene encodes CDR1 NNHDY and CDR2 SYVADS. This CDR3 is CASSSGGAETLYF. Partial CDR3 DNA: TGTGCCAGCAGTTCCGGGGGGGCAGAAACGCTGTAT.

This clone occurred once. The germline and genes are mouse ones. The read ends 1 residue shy of where the CDR3 ends; the end is completed using the germline J gene. The J gene is TRBJ2-2, the V gene TRBV29; 12 nucleotides line up with TRBD2. Germline CDR1 and CDR2: MSHET and SYDVDS. Trimming at V came to 3 bases and at J to 3 bases, leaving 5 bases not matched to a gene. CDR3 size: 17 residues. CDR3: CASSFPGLGGHTGQLYF. CDR3 bases read: TGTGCTAGCAGTTTCCCGGGACTGGGGGGTCACACCGGGCAGCTCTAC.

On this clone itself: Any gene name here is a mouse gene name. Read sequence stops 1 residue before the CDR3 end, and the germline J gene provides the missing end. The J gene is TRBJ1-6, the V gene TRBV13-2, with D hard to call. TRBJ1-6 is flagged as an ORF with uncertain function. This CDR3 region has 13 residues. CDR1 and CDR2 (germline): NNHNN, SYGAGS (reference sequence). The V end was cut by 2 bases, the J end by 2 bases, with 2 bases between. CDR3 DNA, as far as it was read: TGTGCCAGCGGTGAGACCTATAATTCGCCCCTCTAC. Protein product: CASGETYNSPLY. The entire CDR3 sequence reads CASGETYNSPLYF.

On this clone itself: The gene names here belong to mouse. The read gets to within 1 residue of the CDR3 end, and the germline J gene fills in the rest. The rearrangement uses TRBV5 and TRBJ2-7; 14 bases align to TRBD2. Per the germline V gene, CDR1 is LGHNA and CDR2 is YNLKQL (reference sequence). CDR3 length equals 15 residues. V was pared by 4 bases and J by 6 bases, with 5 bases of the junction left unmatched. The CDR3 spells CASSPSGLGGLEQYF. The CDR3 DNA, read in part, is TGTGCCAGCAGCCCCTCGGGACTGGGGGGGCTTGAACAGTAC.

To note about this clone: These gene names are mouse names. The observed sequence ends 1 residue before the CDR3 terminus, with the missing tail filled in from the germline J gene. The V and J genes are TRBV5 and TRBJ1-6; 10 bases align to TRBD1. TRBJ1-6 carries the ORF label, with uncertain function. CDR3 size: 15 residues. The trim removed 0 bases at V and 9 bases at J, leaving 2 bases unmatched. The germline V gene has CDR1 LGHNA and CDR2 YNLKQL (reference sequence). CDR3 bases read: TGTGCCAGCAGCCAAGAGACAGGGGGCGGTTCGCCCCTCTAC. Translating gives CASSQETGGGSPLY. The full-length CDR3 reads as CASSQETGGGSPLYF.

This clone occurred a few times. Mouse gene names apply. The read terminates 1 residue before the CDR3 end, so the remaining end is supplied by the germline J gene. The rearrangement joins TRBV13-2 to TRBJ2-7; 8 bases agree with TRBD2. This CDR3 contains 12 residues. J was trimmed by 5 bases and V by 3 bases; bases with no gene match: 1. CDR1 is NNHNN and CDR2 is SYGAGS in the germline V gene (reference sequence). CDR3 amino acids: CASGGTGHEQYF. The sequenced part of the CDR3 DNA is TGTGCCAGCGGTGGGACTGGGCATGAACAGTAC.

In the case of this clone: Gene names follow the mouse nomenclature. The read comes to an end 1 residue before the CDR3 does, leaving the germline J gene to fill in the end. The chain carries TRBV1 and TRBJ2-7; TRBD1 might be the D (6 bases). The CDR3 is made up of 14 amino acids. Germline CDR1 NSQYPW, CDR2 LRSPGD (reference sequence). Trimming removed 1 base at V and 2 bases at J, with 9 bases between. Incomplete CDR3 DNA: TGCACCTGCAGTGCAGTCGGGACAACCTATGAACAGTAC. Residues: CTCSAVGTTYEQY. The complete CDR3 sequence is CTCSAVGTTYEQYF.

Concerning this clone itself: Gene names and germline match the mouse. The read falls 1 residue short of the CDR3 end, and the missing part is taken from the germline J gene. V is TRBV13-2 and J is TRBJ1-6, with 9 positions matching TRBD1. TRBJ1-6 is labeled an ORF, and its function is uncertain. This CDR3 contains 17 residues. Germline V lookup: CDR1 NNHNN, CDR2 SYGAGS (reference sequence). V dropped 3 bases and J dropped 2; count of bases not matched to a gene: 6. The covered CDR3 bases are TGTGCCAGCGGTGGTGGGACAGGGTGGGCCTATAATTCGCCCCTCTAC. It yields the protein CASGGGTGWAYNSPLY. The complete CDR3 reads CASGGGTGWAYNSPLYF.